Many counts were recorded for the clone carrying this T cell receptor (beta chain). No antigen is known for it. The data were taken from a study of T cells in Graves' hyperthyroidism and ophthalmopathy. Regarding the study as a whole: The model identified upcoming ophthalmopathy a median roughly 6 months ahead of onset.

The CDR3 regions of TCR beta were amplified from RNA transcripts. First-round RT-PCR of the TCR CDR3 relied on the HTBI primer set. TCRdb processed the multiplex PCR reads anew with MiXCR; each CDR3 protein has one entry. The sample has roughly 290,000 distinct CDR3 sequences; 15% to 20% are singletons. Ophthalmopathy patients all had a Clinical Activity Score of at least 3, a NOSPECS grade of at least 4 and disease under 3 months old. The CDR3 consists of 17 residues. Germline V gene lookup returns CDR1 MNHNS and CDR2 SASEGT. V was clipped by 5 bases and J by 0 bases; unmatched bases: 9. The sample taken for sequencing was blood. This TCR was recovered from a woman aged 55-69 years with Graves' ophthalmopathy. The rearrangement joins TRBV6-1 to TRBJ2-3; TRBD1 matches at 9 bases. This chain's CDR3 is CASSNTYGQGSTDTQYF. The CDR3 nucleotides read TGTGCCAGCAGTAACACCTACGGACAGGGGAGCACAGATACGCAGTATTTT.